This T cell receptor (beta chain) was found in a study of T-cell memory formation after mild COVID-19. Study results and caveats: Some SARS-CoV-2-responding clones were already detected in memory before infection. There was no confirmation that second-wave clones peaking on day 37 were SARS-CoV-2 specific.

In TCRdb, the 5' RACE reads were re-called with MiXCR into one record per CDR3 protein. The table records around 450,000 distinct CDR3 sequences, 20% of them present only once. This CDR3 region has 13 residues. Trimming left V 8 bases short and J 4 bases short, with 14 bases between. In this sample, this clonotype turned up many times. Its matching antigen is unknown. The clonotype comes from an adult woman who had mild COVID-19 (a few samples of this study predate the infection). Cell type and time point are not known. V usage is TRBV12-3 or TRBV12-4 and J usage is TRBJ1-1; D not resolved. Sequencing input: PBMCs or a T cell subset sorted from them (not recorded which). The CDR3 protein is CASAEESSTEAFF. The CDR3 DNA is TGTGCCAGCGCGGAGGAAAGTAGCACTGAAGCTTTCTTT.